This T cell receptor beta chain was sequenced during a study of identical twins. With template switching, a universal primer site was added, and the cDNA carried unique molecular identifiers. MiXCR was run by TCRdb on the 5' RACE reads, yielding one entry per CDR3 protein. The sample gives 250,000 to 300,000 distinct CDR3 sequences, roughly 10% of which show up once; around 7.1% is in the top ten. Whole-study findings and limits: Zero-insertion analyses might be partly confounded by invariant T cells like MAIT and iNKT. While abundant cord blood beta clonotypes carried fewer insertions, memory repertoires showed no such pattern.

In the case of this clonotype: The antigen remains unidentified.

The V end lost 3 bases, the J end lost 0 bases, and 13 bases lay between the germline ends. CDR1 SGHRS and CDR2 YFSETQ come from the germline V gene. CDR3 length: 17 residues. In addition, the sample was reused for a study of yellow fever vaccine responses in identical twins.

The specimen was CD8+ T cells sorted from blood. The chain is built from TRBV5-1 and TRBJ1-6; no reliable D call. This receptor was obtained from a young woman in good health. The CDR3 bases are TGCGCCAGCAGCTCACTGACACCTAGCTCCTATAATTCACCCCTCCACTTT. Its protein product is CASSSLTPSSYNSPLHF.